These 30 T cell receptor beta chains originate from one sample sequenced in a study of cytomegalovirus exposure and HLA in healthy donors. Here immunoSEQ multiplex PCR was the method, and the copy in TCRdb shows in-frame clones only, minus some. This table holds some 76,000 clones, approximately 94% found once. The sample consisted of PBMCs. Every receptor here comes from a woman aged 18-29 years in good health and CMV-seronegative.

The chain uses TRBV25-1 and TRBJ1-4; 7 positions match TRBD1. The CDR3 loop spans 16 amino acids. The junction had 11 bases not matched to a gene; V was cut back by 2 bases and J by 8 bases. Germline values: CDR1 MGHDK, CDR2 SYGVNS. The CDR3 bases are TGTGCCAGCAGTGAACCCACACAGGGGCTGGGGGAAAAACTGTTTTTT. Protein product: CASSEPTQGLGEKLFF. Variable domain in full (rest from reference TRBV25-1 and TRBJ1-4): EADIYQTPRYLVIGTGKKITLECSQTMGHDKMYWYQQDPGMELHLIHYSYGVNSTEKGDLSSESTVSRIRTEHFPLTLESARPSHTSQYLCASSEPTQGLGEKLFFGSGTQLSVL.

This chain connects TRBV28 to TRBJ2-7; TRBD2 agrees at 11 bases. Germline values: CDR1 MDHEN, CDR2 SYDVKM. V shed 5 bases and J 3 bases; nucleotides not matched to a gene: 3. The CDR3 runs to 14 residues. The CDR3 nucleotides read TGTGCCAGCAGTCGACTAGCGGGAAGCTACGAGCAGTACTTC. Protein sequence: CASSRLAGSYEQYF.

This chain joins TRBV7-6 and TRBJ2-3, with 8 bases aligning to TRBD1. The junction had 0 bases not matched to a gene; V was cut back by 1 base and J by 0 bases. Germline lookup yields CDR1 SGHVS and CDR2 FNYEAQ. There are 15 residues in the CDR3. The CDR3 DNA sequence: TGTGCCAGCAGCTTAGGGACAGGGAGCACAGATACGCAGTATTTT. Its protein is CASSLGTGSTDTQYF.

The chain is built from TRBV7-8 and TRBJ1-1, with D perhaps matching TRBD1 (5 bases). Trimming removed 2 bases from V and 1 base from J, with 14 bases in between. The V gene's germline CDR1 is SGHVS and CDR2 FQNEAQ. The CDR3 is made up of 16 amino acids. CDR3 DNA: TGTGCCAGCAGCTTATCAGTGCGTCAGGGGAACACTGAAGCTTTCTTT. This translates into CASSLSVRQGNTEAFF.

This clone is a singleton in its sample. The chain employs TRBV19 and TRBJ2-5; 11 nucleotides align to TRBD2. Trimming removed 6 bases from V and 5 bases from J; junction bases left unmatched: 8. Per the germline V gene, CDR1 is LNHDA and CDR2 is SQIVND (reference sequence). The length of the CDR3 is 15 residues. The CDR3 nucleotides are TGTGCCAGTAGATACGGGACTAGCGGAACGGAGACCCAGTACTTC. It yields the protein CASRYGTSGTETQYF.

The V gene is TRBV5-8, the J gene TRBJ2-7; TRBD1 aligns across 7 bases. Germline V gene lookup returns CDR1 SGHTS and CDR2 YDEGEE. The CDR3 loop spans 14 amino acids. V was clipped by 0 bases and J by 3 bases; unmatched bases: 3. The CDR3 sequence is CASSLVGGGYEQYF. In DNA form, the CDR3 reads TGTGCCAGCAGCTTGGTAGGGGGCGGCTACGAGCAGTACTTC.

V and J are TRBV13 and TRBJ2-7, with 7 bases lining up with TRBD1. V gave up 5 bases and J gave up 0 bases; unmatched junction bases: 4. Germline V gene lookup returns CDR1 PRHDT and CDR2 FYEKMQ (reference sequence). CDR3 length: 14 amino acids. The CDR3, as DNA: TGTGCCAGCAGCGTCGGACAGGTCTCCTACGAGCAGTACTTC. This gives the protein CASSVGQVSYEQYF.

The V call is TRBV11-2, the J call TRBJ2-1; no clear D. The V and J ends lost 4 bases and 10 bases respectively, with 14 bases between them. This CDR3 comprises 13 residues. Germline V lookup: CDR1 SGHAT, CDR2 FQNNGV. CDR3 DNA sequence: TGTGCCAGCAGCTCCCTATACCATGTGGAGCAGTTCTTC. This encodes CASSSLYHVEQFF.

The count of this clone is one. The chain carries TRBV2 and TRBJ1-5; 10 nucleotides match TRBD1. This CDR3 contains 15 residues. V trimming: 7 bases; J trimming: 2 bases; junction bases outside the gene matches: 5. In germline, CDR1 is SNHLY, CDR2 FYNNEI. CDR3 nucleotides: TGTGCCAGCAAACCGACAGGGGGCGGCAATCAGCCCCAGCATTTT. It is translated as CASKPTGGGNQPQHF.

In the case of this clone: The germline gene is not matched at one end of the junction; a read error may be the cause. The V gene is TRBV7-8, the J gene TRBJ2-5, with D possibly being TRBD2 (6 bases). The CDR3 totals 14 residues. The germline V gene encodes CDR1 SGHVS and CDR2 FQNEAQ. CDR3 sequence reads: CASSLSEFSSVDDF. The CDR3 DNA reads TGTGCCAGCAGCCTATCTGAATTTTCTAGCGTTGATGACTTC.

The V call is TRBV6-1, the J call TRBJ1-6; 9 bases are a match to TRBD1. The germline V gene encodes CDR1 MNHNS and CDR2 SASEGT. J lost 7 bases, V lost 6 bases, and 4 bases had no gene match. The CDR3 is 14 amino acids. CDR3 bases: TGTGCCAGCAGGGGGACAGGGTCCAATTCACCCCTCCACTTT. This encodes CASRGTGSNSPLHF.

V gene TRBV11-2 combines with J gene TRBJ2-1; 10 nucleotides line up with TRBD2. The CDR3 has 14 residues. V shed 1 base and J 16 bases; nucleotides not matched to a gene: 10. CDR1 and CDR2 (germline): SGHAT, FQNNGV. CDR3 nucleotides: TGTGCCAGCAGCTTAGCCCCTAGCGGGAGCACCTTATTCTTC. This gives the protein CASSLAPSGSTLFF.

The CDR3 is CASSANGGQETQYF. Written as DNA, the CDR3 is TGTGCCAGCAGTGCCAACGGGGGGCAAGAGACCCAGTACTTC. The rearrangement uses TRBV6-4 and TRBJ2-5, with TRBD2 matching over 7 bases. The CDR3 runs to 14 residues. Germline V gene lookup returns CDR1 MRHNA and CDR2 SNTAGT. V gave up 4 bases and J gave up 2 bases; unmatched junction bases: 4.

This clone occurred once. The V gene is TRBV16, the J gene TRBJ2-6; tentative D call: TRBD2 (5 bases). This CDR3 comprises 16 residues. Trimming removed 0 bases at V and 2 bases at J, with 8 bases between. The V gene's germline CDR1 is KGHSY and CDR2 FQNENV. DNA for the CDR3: TGTGCCAGCAGCCAATCAGAGGGAACTGGGGCCAACGTCCTGACTTTC. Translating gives CASSQSEGTGANVLTF.

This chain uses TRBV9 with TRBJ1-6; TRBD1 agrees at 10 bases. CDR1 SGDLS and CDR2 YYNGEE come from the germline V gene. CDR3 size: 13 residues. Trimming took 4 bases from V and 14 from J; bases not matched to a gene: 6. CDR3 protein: CASSPGTGESLHF. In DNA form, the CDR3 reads TGTGCCAGCAGCCCAGGGACAGGGGAGTCCCTCCACTTT.

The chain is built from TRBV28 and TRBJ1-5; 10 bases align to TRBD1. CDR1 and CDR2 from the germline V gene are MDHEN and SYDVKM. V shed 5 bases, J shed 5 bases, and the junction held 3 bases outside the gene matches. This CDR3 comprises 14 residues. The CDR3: CASSRQGADQPQHF. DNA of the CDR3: TGTGCCAGCAGTCGACAGGGGGCGGATCAGCCCCAGCATTTT. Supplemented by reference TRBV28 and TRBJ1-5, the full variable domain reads DVKVTQSSRYLVKRTGEKVFLECVQDMDHENMFWYRQDPGLGLRLIYFSYDVKMKEKGDIPEGYSVSREKKERFSLILESASTNQTSMYLCASSRQGADQPQHFGDGTRLSIL.

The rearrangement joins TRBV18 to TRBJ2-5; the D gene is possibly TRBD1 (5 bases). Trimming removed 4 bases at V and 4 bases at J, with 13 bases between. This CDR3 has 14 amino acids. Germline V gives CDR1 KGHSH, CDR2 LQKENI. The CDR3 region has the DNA TGTGCCAGCTCACAGGACAAATCGGGAGAGACCCAGTACTTC. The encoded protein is CASSQDKSGETQYF.

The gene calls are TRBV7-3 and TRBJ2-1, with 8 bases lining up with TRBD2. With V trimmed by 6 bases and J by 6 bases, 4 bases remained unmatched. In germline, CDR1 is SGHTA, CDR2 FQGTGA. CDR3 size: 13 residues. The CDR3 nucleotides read TGTGCCAGCAGGTACGGGACTAGCAATGAGCAGTTCTTC. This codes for CASRYGTSNEQFF.

In nucleotides, the CDR3 is TGTGCCAGCAGCTTGGGACAGGGGTTACCCAATGAGCAGTTCTTC. Protein sequence: CASSLGQGLPNEQFF. This chain connects TRBV7-2 to TRBJ2-1; 10 bases match TRBD1. J gave up 6 bases and V 3 bases, and 5 bases lay outside the gene matches. The CDR3 length is 15 residues. Germline-derived CDR1 and CDR2 are SGHTA and FQGNSA.

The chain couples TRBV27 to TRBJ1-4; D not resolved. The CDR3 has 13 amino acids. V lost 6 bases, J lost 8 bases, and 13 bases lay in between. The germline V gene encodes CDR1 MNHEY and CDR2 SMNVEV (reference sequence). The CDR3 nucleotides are TGTGCCAGCAGAACTAGAGGGAGGGAAAAACTGTTTTTT. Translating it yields CASRTRGREKLFF.

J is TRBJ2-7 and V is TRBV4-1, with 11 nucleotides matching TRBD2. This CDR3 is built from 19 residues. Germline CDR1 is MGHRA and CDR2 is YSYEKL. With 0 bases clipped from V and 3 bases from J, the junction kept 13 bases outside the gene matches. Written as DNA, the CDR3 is TGCGCCAGCAGCCAAGAACACCGGACTAGCGGGCTTCACCTCTACGAGCAGTACTTC. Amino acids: CASSQEHRTSGLHLYEQYF.

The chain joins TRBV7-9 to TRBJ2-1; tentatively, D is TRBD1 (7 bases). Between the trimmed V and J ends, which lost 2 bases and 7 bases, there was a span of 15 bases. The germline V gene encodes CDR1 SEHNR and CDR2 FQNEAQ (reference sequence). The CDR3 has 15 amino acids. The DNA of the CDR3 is TGTGCCAGCAGCTTACGGGAGCAGGGGGAAAATGAGCAGTTCTTC. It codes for CASSLREQGENEQFF.

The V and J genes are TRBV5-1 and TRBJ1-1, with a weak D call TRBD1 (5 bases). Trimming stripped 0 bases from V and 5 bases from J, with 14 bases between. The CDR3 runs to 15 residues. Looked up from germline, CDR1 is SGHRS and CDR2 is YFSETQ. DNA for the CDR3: TGCGCCAGCAGCTTGGGCAGGGCCTCTCCTACTGAAGCTTTCTTT. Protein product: CASSLGRASPTEAFF.

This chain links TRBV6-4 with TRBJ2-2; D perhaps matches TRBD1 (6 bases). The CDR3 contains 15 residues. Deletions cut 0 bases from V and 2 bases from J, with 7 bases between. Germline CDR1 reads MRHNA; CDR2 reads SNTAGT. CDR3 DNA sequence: TGTGCCAGCAGTGACTCGGGACAAAACACCGGGGAGCTGTTTTTT. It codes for CASSDSGQNTGELFF.

CDR3 coding DNA: TGTGCCAGCAGTGTCTCCGACAAGTACGAGCAGTACTTC. It is translated as CASSVSDKYEQYF. The rearrangement uses TRBV27 and TRBJ2-7; no definite D call. The germline CDR1 and CDR2 sequences are MNHEY and SMNVEV (reference sequence). Trimming took 5 bases from V and 4 from J, leaving 12 bases between them. The CDR3 contains 13 residues.

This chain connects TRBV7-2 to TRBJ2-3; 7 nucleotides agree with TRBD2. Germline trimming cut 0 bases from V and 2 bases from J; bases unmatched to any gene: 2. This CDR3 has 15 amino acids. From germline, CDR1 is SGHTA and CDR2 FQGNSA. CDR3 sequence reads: CASSLAGLPTDTQYF. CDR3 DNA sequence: TGTGCCAGCAGCTTAGCGGGACTACCCACAGATACGCAGTATTTT.

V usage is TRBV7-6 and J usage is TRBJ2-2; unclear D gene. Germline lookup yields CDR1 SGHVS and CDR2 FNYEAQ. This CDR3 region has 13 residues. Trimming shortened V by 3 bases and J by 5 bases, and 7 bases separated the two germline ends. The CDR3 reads CASSFSLTGELFF. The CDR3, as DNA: TGTGCCAGCAGCTTCTCTTTAACCGGGGAGCTGTTTTTT. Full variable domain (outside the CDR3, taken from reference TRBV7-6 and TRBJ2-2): GAGVSQSPRYKVTKRGQDVALRCDPISGHVSLYWYRQALGQGPEFLTYFNYEAQQDKSGLPNDRFSAERPEGSISTLTIQRTEQRDSAMYRCASSFSLTGELFFGEGSRLTVL.

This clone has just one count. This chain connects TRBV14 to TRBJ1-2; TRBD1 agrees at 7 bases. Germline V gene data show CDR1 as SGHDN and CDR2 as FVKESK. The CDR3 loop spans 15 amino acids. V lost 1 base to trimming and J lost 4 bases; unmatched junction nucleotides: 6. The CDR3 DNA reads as TGTGCCAGCAGCCAAGTACTGGGACAGTCCTATGGCTACACCTTC. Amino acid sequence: CASSQVLGQSYGYTF.

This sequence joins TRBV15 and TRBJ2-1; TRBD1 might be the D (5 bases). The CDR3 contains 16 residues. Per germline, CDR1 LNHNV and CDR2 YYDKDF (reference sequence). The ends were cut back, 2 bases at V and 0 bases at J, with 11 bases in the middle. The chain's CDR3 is CATSRYGASSYNEQFF. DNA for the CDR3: TGTGCCACCAGCAGATATGGGGCAAGCTCCTACAATGAGCAGTTCTTC.

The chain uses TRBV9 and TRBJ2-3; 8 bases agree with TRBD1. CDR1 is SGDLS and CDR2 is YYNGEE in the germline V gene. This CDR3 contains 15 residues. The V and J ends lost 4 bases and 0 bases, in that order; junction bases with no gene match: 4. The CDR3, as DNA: TGTGCCAGCAGCCGGACAGGGTCTAGCACAGATACGCAGTATTTT. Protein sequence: CASSRTGSSTDTQYF.